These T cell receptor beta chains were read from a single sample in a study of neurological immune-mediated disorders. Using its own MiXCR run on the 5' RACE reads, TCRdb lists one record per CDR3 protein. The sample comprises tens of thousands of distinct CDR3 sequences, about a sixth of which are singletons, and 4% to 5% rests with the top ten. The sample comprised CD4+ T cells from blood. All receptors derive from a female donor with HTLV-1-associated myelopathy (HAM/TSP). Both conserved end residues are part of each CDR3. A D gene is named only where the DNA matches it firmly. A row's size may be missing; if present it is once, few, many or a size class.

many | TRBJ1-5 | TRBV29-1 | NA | CSVLTDSNQPQHF | TGCAGCGTCCTGACAGATAGCAATCAGCCCCAGCATTTT
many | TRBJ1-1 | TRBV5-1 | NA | CASLPRDGRMNTEAFF | TGCGCCAGCCTTCCCCGGGACGGACGAATGAACACTGAAGCTTTCTTT
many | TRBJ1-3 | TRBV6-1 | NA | CASRHFGGRSGNTIYF | TGTGCCAGCAGACACTTTGGGGGACGCTCTGGAAACACCATATATTTT
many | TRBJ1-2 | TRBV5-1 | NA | CASSLGSAGIGGYTF | TGCGCCAGCAGCTTGGGATCCGCAGGGATAGGGGGCTACACCTTC
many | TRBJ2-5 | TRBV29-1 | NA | CSASRELETQYF | TGCAGCGCAAGCCGGGAGTTGGAGACCCAGTACTTC
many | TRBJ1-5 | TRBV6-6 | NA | CASTNPGANQPQHF | TGTGCCAGCACGAATCCAGGGGCCAATCAGCCCCAGCATTTT
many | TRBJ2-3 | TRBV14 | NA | CASTNLLTDTQYF | TGTGCCAGCACGAATCTCCTCACAGATACGCAGTATTTT
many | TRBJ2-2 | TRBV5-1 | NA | CASSLGVDGELFF | TGCGCCAGCAGCTTGGGGGTTGACGGGGAGCTGTTTTTT
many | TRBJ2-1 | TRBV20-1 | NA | CSAGEQFF | TGCAGTGCTGGCGAACAGTTCTTC
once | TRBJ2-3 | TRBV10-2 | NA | CASKISGFADTQYF | TGCGCCAGCAAGATTAGCGGTTTTGCAGATACGCAGTATTTT
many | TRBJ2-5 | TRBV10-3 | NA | CAISPRADQETQYF | TGTGCCATCAGTCCCCGGGCAGACCAAGAGACCCAGTACTTC
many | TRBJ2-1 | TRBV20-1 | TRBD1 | CSARGARPGTGFNEQFF | TGCAGTGCTAGAGGGGCCCGCCCCGGGACAGGGTTCAATGAGCAGTTCTTC
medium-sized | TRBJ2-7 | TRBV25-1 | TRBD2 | CASSELMRSGGGASDEQYF | TGTGCCAGCAGTGAATTGATGAGATCTGGCGGGGGGGCCTCCGACGAGCAGTACTTC
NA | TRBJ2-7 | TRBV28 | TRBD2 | CASRPGGSSYEQYF | TGTGCCAGCAGGCCCGGGGGGTCATCCTACGAGCAGTACTTC
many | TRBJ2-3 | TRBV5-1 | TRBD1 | CASSLEYRGYTDTQYF | TGCGCCAGCAGCTTGGAGTACAGGGGTTACACAGATACGCAGTATTTT
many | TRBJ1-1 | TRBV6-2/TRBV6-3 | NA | CASRPGENTEAFF | TGTGCCAGCCGCCCGGGAGAGAACACTGAAGCTTTCTTT
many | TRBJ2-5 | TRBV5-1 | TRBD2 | CASKVQGGETQYF | TGCGCCAGCAAAGTTCAGGGAGGGGAGACCCAGTACTTC
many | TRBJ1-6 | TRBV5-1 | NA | CASSPDRVGPLHF | TGCGCCAGCAGCCCGGACAGAGTAGGACCCCTCCACTTT
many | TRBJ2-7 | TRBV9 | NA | CASSVDVGPYEQYF | TGTGCCAGCAGCGTAGACGTGGGTCCCTACGAGCAGTACTTC
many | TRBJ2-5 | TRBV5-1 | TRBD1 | CASGQGAETQYF | TGCGCCAGCGGACAGGGGGCCGAGACCCAGTACTTC
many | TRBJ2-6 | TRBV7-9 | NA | CASSPEVGEVSSGANVLTF | TGTGCCAGCAGCCCCGAAGTCGGGGAGGTTAGCTCTGGGGCCAACGTCCTGACTTTC
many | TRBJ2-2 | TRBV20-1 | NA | CSAGRGTGELFF | TGCAGTGCTGGGAGAGGAACCGGGGAGCTGTTTTTT
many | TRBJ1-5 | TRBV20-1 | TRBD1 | CSARRTGDQPQHF | TGCAGTGCTAGAAGGACAGGGGATCAGCCCCAGCATTTT
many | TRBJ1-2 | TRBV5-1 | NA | CASSLASGLDYGYTF | TGCGCCAGCAGCTTGGCGTCCGGTCTGGACTATGGCTACACCTTC
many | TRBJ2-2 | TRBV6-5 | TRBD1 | CASSKVQGARELFF | TGTGCCAGCAGTAAAGTTCAGGGGGCCCGGGAGCTGTTTTTT
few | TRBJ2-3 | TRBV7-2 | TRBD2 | CASSLGTSGTDTQYF | TGTGCCAGCAGCCTGGGGACTAGCGGAACAGATACGCAGTATTTT
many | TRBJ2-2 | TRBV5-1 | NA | CASSAELTGELFF | TGCGCCAGCAGCGCGGAGCTCACCGGGGAGCTGTTTTTT
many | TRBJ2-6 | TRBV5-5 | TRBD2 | CASSLWASGSTGANVLTF | TGTGCCAGCAGCTTGTGGGCTAGCGGGAGTACTGGGGCCAACGTCCTGACTTTC
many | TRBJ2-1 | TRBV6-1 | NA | CASSEAPGAFGEQFF | TGTGCCAGCAGTGAAGCCCCCGGGGCCTTTGGGGAGCAGTTCTTC
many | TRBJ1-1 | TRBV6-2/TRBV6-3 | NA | CASGYGRYVTEAFF | TGTGCCAGCGGCTATGGACGGTACGTAACTGAAGCTTTCTTT
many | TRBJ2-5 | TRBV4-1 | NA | CASSRTLLEGGTQYF | TGCGCCAGCAGCCGTACGTTACTAGAGGGGGGGACCCAGTACTTC
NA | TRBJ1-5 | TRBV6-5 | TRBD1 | CASSETGGVDQPQHF | TGTGCCAGCAGTGAGACAGGGGGCGTCGATCAGCCCCAGCATTTT
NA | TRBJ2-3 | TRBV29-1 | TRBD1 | CGTGTGGTDTQYF | TGCGGTACGGGGACAGGGGGCACAGATACGCAGTATTTT
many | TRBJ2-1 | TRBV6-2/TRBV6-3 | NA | CASSFRRGGYNEQFF | TGTGCCAGCAGTTTTCGGAGGGGGGGGTACAATGAGCAGTTCTTC
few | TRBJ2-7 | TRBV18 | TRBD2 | CASSPRSGSGPNEQYF | TGTGCCAGCTCACCCCGGAGCGGGAGTGGTCCTAACGAGCAGTACTTC
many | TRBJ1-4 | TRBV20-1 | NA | CSASKPPEKLFF | TGCAGTGCTAGCAAGCCCCCTGAAAAACTGTTTTTT
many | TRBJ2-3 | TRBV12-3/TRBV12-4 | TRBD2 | CASSLLLAEATDTQYF | TGTGCCAGCAGTTTACTTCTAGCGGAGGCCACAGATACGCAGTATTTT
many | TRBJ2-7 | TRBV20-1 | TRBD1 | CSAKDREKVYEQYF | TGCAGTGCTAAGGACAGGGAGAAGGTCTACGAGCAGTACTTC
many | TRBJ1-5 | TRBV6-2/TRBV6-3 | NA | CASTLFAGQPQHF | TGTGCCAGCACCCTCTTTGCCGGTCAGCCCCAGCATTTT
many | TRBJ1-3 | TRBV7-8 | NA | CASSFSGNTIYF | TGTGCCAGCAGCTTCTCAGGGAACACCATATATTTT
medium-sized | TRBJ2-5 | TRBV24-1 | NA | CATSDGPWGETQYF | TGTGCCACCAGTGATGGGCCCTGGGGGGAGACCCAGTACTTC
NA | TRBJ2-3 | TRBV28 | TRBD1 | CASSLSGTEDTDTQYF | TGTGCCAGCAGTTTGTCCGGGACAGAGGACACAGATACGCAGTATTTT
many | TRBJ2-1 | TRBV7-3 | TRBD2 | CASSLGASGGVYNEQFF | TGTGCCAGCAGCTTAGGGGCTAGCGGGGGGGTGTACAATGAGCAGTTCTTC
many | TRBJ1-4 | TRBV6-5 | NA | CASSYLHSLGEKLFF | TGTGCCAGCAGTTACCTCCACTCCCTCGGTGAAAAACTGTTTTTT
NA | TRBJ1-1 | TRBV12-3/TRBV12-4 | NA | CASSSWENGEAFF | TGTGCCAGCAGTTCTTGGGAGAATGGTGAAGCTTTCTTT
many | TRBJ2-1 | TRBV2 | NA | CASKMINEQFF | TGTGCCAGCAAAATGATTAATGAGCAGTTCTTC
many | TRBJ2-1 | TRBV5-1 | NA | CASSMQSSYNEQFF | TGCGCCAGCAGCATGCAGAGCTCCTACAATGAGCAGTTCTTC
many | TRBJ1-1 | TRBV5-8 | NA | CASSLQTYTEAFF | TGTGCCAGCAGCTTGCAAACATACACTGAAGCTTTCTTT
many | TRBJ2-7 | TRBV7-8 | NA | CASSHGSGGEQYF | TGTGCCAGCAGCCACGGGAGTGGGGGGGAGCAGTACTTC
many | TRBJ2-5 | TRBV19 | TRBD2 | CASSITGTSNSETQYF | TGTGCCAGTAGTATCACCGGGACTAGTAATAGTGAGACCCAGTACTTC
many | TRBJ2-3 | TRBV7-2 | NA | CASSPYGGTQYF | TGTGCCAGCAGCCCCTATGGGGGGACGCAGTATTTT
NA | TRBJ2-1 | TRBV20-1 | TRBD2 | CSAHTTGLAGVNNEQFF | TGCAGTGCTCATACGACGGGACTAGCGGGAGTAAACAATGAGCAGTTCTTC
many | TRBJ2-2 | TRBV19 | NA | CASSIYGGKNTGELFF | TGTGCCAGTAGTATTTACGGCGGGAAGAACACCGGGGAGCTGTTTTTT
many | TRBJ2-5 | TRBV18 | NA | CASSPDYQETQYF | TGTGCCAGCTCACCAGACTACCAAGAGACCCAGTACTTC
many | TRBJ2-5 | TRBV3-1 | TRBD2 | CASSQQTSGIAEETQYF | TGTGCCAGCAGCCAGCAGACTAGCGGGATTGCGGAAGAGACCCAGTACTTC
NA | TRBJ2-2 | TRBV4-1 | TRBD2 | CASKMGLAGKFTGELFF | TGCGCCAGCAAAATGGGACTAGCGGGGAAGTTCACCGGGGAGCTGTTTTTT
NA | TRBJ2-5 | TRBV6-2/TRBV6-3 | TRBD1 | CAYSRSRTGQETQYF | TGTGCCTACAGCAGGTCTCGGACAGGCCAAGAGACCCAGTACTTC
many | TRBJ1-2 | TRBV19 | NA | CASYGPDGYTF | TGTGCCAGTTACGGTCCGGATGGCTACACCTTC
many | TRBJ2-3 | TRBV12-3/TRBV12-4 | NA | CASSLLGPDTQYF | TGTGCCAGCAGTTTACTAGGTCCAGATACGCAGTATTTT